The 32 T cell receptor beta chains below were found in one sample sequenced in a study of T cells in Graves' hyperthyroidism and ophthalmopathy. Authors of the study amplified TCR beta CDR3 regions from RNA transcripts. RT-PCR in the first round (using the HTBI primer set) targeted the TCR CDR3. TCRdb redid the calling of the multiplex PCR reads with MiXCR, one entry per CDR3 protein. Among 700,000 or so distinct CDR3 sequences listed, roughly 14% were seen once. Sequenced: blood. The receptors originated from a woman aged 45-60 years with Graves' ophthalmopathy.

This clonotype was counted many times. The rearrangement uses TRBV6-2 or TRBV6-3 and TRBJ2-3; TRBD2 aligns across 12 bases. In germline, CDR1 is MNHEY, CDR2 SVGEGT. The V gene end was trimmed by 4 bases and the J gene end by 3 bases; junction bases not matched to a gene: 11. The CDR3 covers 18 residues. As DNA, the CDR3 is TGTGCCAGCAGTTTTACACCCGGACTAGCGGGATTTACAGATACGCAGTATTTT. Protein product: CASSFTPGLAGFTDTQYF.

This clonotype showed up just a few times. The chain uses TRBV5-1 and TRBJ1-1; maybe TRBD1 (6 bases). Germline CDR1 is SGHRS and CDR2 is YFSETQ. Trimming took 2 bases from V and 2 from J, leaving 10 bases between them. The CDR3 totals 14 residues. The CDR3 here is CASSFTGKNTEAFF. CDR3 in DNA: TGCGCCAGCAGCTTCACAGGGAAAAACACTGAAGCTTTCTTT.

The chain couples TRBV4-3 to TRBJ1-4, with D unclear. CDR1 is LGHNA, CDR2 YSLEER, per germline. The CDR3 length is 14 residues. V was clipped by 4 bases and J by 6 bases, with 12 bases between them. The CDR3, as DNA: TGCGCCAGCAGCCCTTCCGGAATGGATGAAAAACTGTTTTTT. Translating it yields CASSPSGMDEKLFF.

The V gene is TRBV5-6, the J gene TRBJ2-6; D gene uncertain. Looked up from germline, CDR1 is SGHDT and CDR2 is YYEEEE. Trimming removed 2 bases at V and 0 bases at J, with 12 bases between. The CDR3 is made up of 17 amino acids. In DNA, the CDR3 is TGTGCCAGCAGCTTACGGCTCGAGATCTCTGGGGCCAACGTCCTGACTTTC. Its translation: CASSLRLEISGANVLTF.

This clonotype came up many times. The chain links TRBV11-3 to TRBJ2-1; D is possibly TRBD2 (6 bases). Germline V gene data show CDR1 as SGHNT and CDR2 as YENEEA. This CDR3 is 11 amino acids long. Trimming took 4 bases from V and 9 from J, leaving 7 bases between them. The CDR3 DNA follows: TGTGCCAGCAGCTACGGGGGTGAGCAGTTCTTC. This translates into CASSYGGEQFF.

The table lists this clonotype with many counts. DNA of the CDR3: TGTGCCAGCAGTTTCTTCAAGGCTCGGAATGAGCAGTTCTTC. Translation: CASSFFKARNEQFF. The chain is built from TRBV28 and TRBJ2-1; D unresolved. CDR1 MDHEN and CDR2 SYDVKM come from the germline V gene. This CDR3 is built from 14 residues. V was clipped by 3 bases and J by 7 bases, with 13 bases between them. Variable domain in full (rest from reference TRBV28 and TRBJ2-1): DVKVTQSSRYLVKRTGEKVFLECVQDMDHENMFWYRQDPGLGLRLIYFSYDVKMKEKGDIPEGYSVSREKKERFSLILESASTNQTSMYLCASSFFKARNEQFFGPGTRLTVL.

The chain uses TRBV12-3 or TRBV12-4 and TRBJ2-2, with 14 bases lining up with TRBD2. With V trimmed by 7 bases and J by 1 base, 8 bases remained unmatched. There are 18 residues in the CDR3. The CDR3 loop reads CASTLTTSGRVNTGELFF. The CDR3 DNA reads as TGTGCCAGCACCCTGACGACTAGCGGGAGGGTGAACACCGGGGAGCTGTTTTTT.

This clonotype was observed many times. The chain uses TRBV10-3 and TRBJ2-7; a weak D match, TRBD2 (5 bases). The CDR3 loop spans 16 amino acids. Trimming pared 2 bases from V and 5 bases from J, leaving 19 bases between. Looked up from germline, CDR1 is ENHRY and CDR2 is SYGVKD. CDR3 residues: CAISELDYTSVHEQYF. The CDR3 nucleotides read TGTGCCATCAGTGAGCTCGACTACACTTCCGTCCACGAGCAGTACTTC.

This chain uses TRBV4-2 with TRBJ2-1, with D perhaps matching TRBD2 (5 bases). Germline-derived CDR1 and CDR2 are LGHNA and YNFKEQ. The CDR3 is 17 amino acids. V lost 1 base and J lost 0, with 13 bases in between. CDR3 region: CASSQGPAENSYNEQFF. CDR3 DNA sequence: TGTGCCAGCAGCCAAGGCCCAGCGGAGAACTCCTACAATGAGCAGTTCTTC.

This clonotype was observed a few times. The V and J genes are TRBV7-2 and TRBJ2-7; TRBD2 matches at 9 bases. V gave up 5 bases and J gave up 2 bases; unmatched junction bases: 7. This CDR3 is 15 amino acids long. The germline gives CDR1 SGHTA, CDR2 FQGNSA. CDR3 bases: TGTGCCAGCAGCCCGATAGCGGGAGTTGCCTACGAGCAGTACTTC. It codes for CASSPIAGVAYEQYF.

V usage is TRBV27 and J usage is TRBJ1-2; 9 bases align to TRBD1. Trimming took 3 bases from V and 7 from J; bases not matched to a gene: 9. The CDR3 runs to 15 residues. Germline CDR1 and CDR2: MNHEY and SMNVEV (reference sequence). The CDR3 sequence: CASSFAPGTGSGYTF. In DNA, the CDR3 is TGTGCCAGCAGTTTCGCTCCCGGGACAGGGAGTGGCTACACCTTC.

Worth noting for this clonotype: A much larger clone sits a single nucleotide away, making a read error possible. The chain employs TRBV11-3 and TRBJ2-2, with a weak D call TRBD1 (6 bases). The CDR3 runs 16 residues. Germline V gene sequence: CDR1 SGHNT, CDR2 YENEEA. This CDR3 reads CASSPLAGDNTGELSF. In nucleotides, the CDR3 is TGTGCCAGCAGCCCACTCGCAGGGGACAACACCGGGGAGCTGTCTTTT.

The chain is built from TRBV5-1 and TRBJ2-7; TRBD1 agrees at 10 bases. The length of the CDR3 is 14 residues. V was pared by 5 bases and J by 4 bases, with 6 bases of the junction left unmatched. Germline V gene lookup returns CDR1 SGHRS and CDR2 YFSETQ. The DNA of the CDR3 is TGCGCCAGCAGGGAGACAGGGGGCGGGTACGAGCAGTACTTC. As protein: CASRETGGGYEQYF. The full variable domain, rest sourced from reference TRBV5-1 and TRBJ2-7, is KAGVTQTPRYLIKTRGQQVTLSCSPISGHRSVSWYQQTPGQGLQFLFEYFSETQRNKGNFPGRFSGRQFSNSRSEMNVSTLELGDSALYLCASRETGGGYEQYFGPGTRLTVT.

In its sample, this clonotype was seen many times. V and J are TRBV5-1 and TRBJ1-2, with D tentatively TRBD1 (5 bases). Per germline, CDR1 SGHRS and CDR2 YFSETQ. V was pared by 5 bases and J by 8 bases, with 22 bases between. This CDR3 has 15 amino acids. The CDR3 sequence: CASSRNLQGWGGYTF. The CDR3 DNA is TGCGCCAGCAGTCGTAACTTGCAGGGATGGGGAGGCTACACCTTC.

This clonotype was detected ten times or more. This rearrangement joins TRBV28 to TRBJ1-1; weak D call: TRBD1 (5 bases). The CDR3 is 15 residues long. The germline V gene encodes CDR1 MDHEN and CDR2 SYDVKM. V was cut by 4 bases and J by 0 bases, with 12 bases left in between. The CDR3 spells CASSSFGGVNTEAFF. DNA of the CDR3: TGTGCCAGCAGTTCTTTTGGAGGGGTGAACACTGAAGCTTTCTTT.

This clonotype was seen more than once but under ten times. The chain employs TRBV6-5 and TRBJ1-2; D gene unclear. Germline V gene lookup returns CDR1 MNHEY and CDR2 SVGAGI. The CDR3 is made up of 12 amino acids. The ends were cut back, 0 bases at V and 13 bases at J, with 12 bases in the middle. CDR3 DNA: TGTGCCAGCAGTTACTCTCGGGGTCCACCCACCTTC. It translates to CASSYSRGPPTF.

This clonotype has at least ten counts. V and J are TRBV12-3 or TRBV12-4 and TRBJ2-2; perhaps TRBD1 as D (6 bases). V lost 5 bases and J lost 4, with 14 bases in between. This CDR3 contains 15 residues. The CDR3 sequence is CASSLTGLRTGELFF. CDR3 nucleotide sequence: TGTGCCAGCAGTCTCACAGGGTTGCGCACCGGGGAGCTGTTTTTT.

The rearrangement uses TRBV6-1 and TRBJ1-3; no reliable D call. The length of the CDR3 is 13 residues. In germline, CDR1 is MNHNS, CDR2 SASEGT. V lost 8 bases and J lost 2, with 10 bases in between. CDR3 DNA sequence: TGTGCCAGCCACCGGCCAGCTGGAAACACCATATATTTT. It translates to CASHRPAGNTIYF.

This clonotype was recorded many times. The chain carries TRBV7-3 and TRBJ2-4, with a possible D match to TRBD1 (6 bases). Trimming removed 0 bases from V and 7 bases from J, with 10 bases in between. Germline values: CDR1 SGHTA, CDR2 FQGTGA. The CDR3 has 14 residues. CDR3 amino acids: CASSLTGGGNIQYF. Written as DNA, the CDR3 is TGTGCCAGCAGCTTAACAGGGGGTGGTAACATTCAGTACTTC.

This sequence joins TRBV24-1 and TRBJ2-5; the D gene is possibly TRBD1 (6 bases). This CDR3 spans 16 amino acids. The V end was cut by 7 bases, the J end by 4 bases, with 21 bases between. Per the germline V gene, CDR1 is KGHDR and CDR2 is SFDVKD. The CDR3 sequence: CATSASGQKVRETQYF. CDR3 coding DNA: TGTGCCACCAGCGCCTCGGGACAAAAAGTGAGAGAGACCCAGTACTTC.

This clonotype was found a few times. The CDR3: CASSQIAGGYTGELFF. Written as DNA, the CDR3 is TGCGCCAGCAGCCAAATAGCGGGAGGCTACACCGGGGAGCTGTTTTTT. The gene calls are TRBV4-3 and TRBJ2-2; 10 nucleotides agree with TRBD2. V lost 2 bases and J lost 3; bases outside the gene matches: 3. This CDR3 comprises 16 residues. Germline assignment: CDR1 LGHNA and CDR2 YSLEER.

The chain links TRBV25-1 to TRBJ1-1; D is perhaps TRBD1 (6 bases). V gave up 6 bases and J gave up 13 bases, with 21 bases separating them. The germline V gene encodes CDR1 MGHDK and CDR2 SYGVNS. The CDR3 covers 13 residues. The CDR3 DNA reads TGTGCCAGCAGCCGCTCTACGGGGGCCGGGGATTTCTTT. As protein: CASSRSTGAGDFF.

This clonotype was counted a few times. V and J are TRBV5-5 and TRBJ1-4; D unclear. CDR3 length: 17 residues. Germline-derived CDR1 and CDR2 are SGHKS and YYEKEE (reference sequence). Trimming removed 1 base from V and 0 bases from J, with 13 bases in between. CDR3 sequence (DNA): TGTGCCAGCAGCTTGATCCCAGAGCCTGCAACTAATGAAAAACTGTTTTTT. Amino acid sequence: CASSLIPEPATNEKLFF.

This clonotype was seen at least ten times. The chain joins TRBV28 to TRBJ1-6; D call uncertain. The germline CDR1 and CDR2 sequences are MDHEN and SYDVKM. V dropped 2 bases and J dropped 11 bases, with 10 bases sitting between them. The CDR3 is 13 residues long. In DNA, the CDR3 is TGTGCCAGCAGTTTAAGGCCCTTCCCACCCCTCCACTTT. Amino acid sequence: CASSLRPFPPLHF.

There are many counts of this clonotype. The V gene is TRBV28, the J gene TRBJ2-2; no definite D call. Trimming took 5 bases from V and 0 from J, leaving 13 bases between them. Germline V gene data show CDR1 as MDHEN and CDR2 as SYDVKM. This CDR3 contains 16 residues. CDR3 residues: CASSPFRGTNTGELFF. CDR3 coding DNA: TGTGCCAGCAGTCCCTTTCGCGGTACGAACACCGGGGAGCTGTTTTTT. The whole variable domain, remainder taken from reference TRBV28 and TRBJ2-2, is DVKVTQSSRYLVKRTGEKVFLECVQDMDHENMFWYRQDPGLGLRLIYFSYDVKMKEKGDIPEGYSVSREKKERFSLILESASTNQTSMYLCASSPFRGTNTGELFFGEGSRLTVL.

This clonotype was seen ten or more times. This rearrangement joins TRBV11-3 to TRBJ2-5, with D perhaps TRBD1 (5 bases). V lost 4 bases, J lost 2 bases, and 8 bases lay in between. From germline, CDR1 is SGHNT and CDR2 YENEEA. The CDR3 runs to 13 residues. This chain's CDR3 is CASSYDRQETQYF. In DNA, the CDR3 is TGTGCCAGCAGCTATGACAGACAAGAGACCCAGTACTTC. The entire variable domain, with the rest obtained from reference TRBV11-3 and TRBJ2-5, is as follows: EAGVVQSPRYKIIEKKQPVAFWCNPISGHNTLYWYLQNLGQGPELLIRYENEEAVDDSQLPKDRFSAERLKGVDSTLKIQPAELGDSAVYLCASSYDRQETQYFGPGTRLLVL.

This clonotype was seen repeatedly, ten times or more. J is TRBJ1-2 and V is TRBV13, with D perhaps TRBD1 (5 bases). Germline V lookup: CDR1 PRHDT, CDR2 FYEKMQ (reference sequence). Trimming left V 3 bases short and J 8 bases short, with 13 bases between. CDR3 length equals 13 residues. In DNA form, the CDR3 reads TGTGCCAGCAGCTTGGGGCTATGGAAGGGCTACACCTTC. As protein: CASSLGLWKGYTF.

This clonotype was seen a handful of times. The J gene is TRBJ2-7, the V gene TRBV27, with TRBD1 identical over 9 bases. The CDR3 length is 18 residues. CDR1 and CDR2 (germline): MNHEY, SMNVEV (reference sequence). With 6 bases clipped from V and 6 bases from J, the junction kept 21 bases outside the gene matches. CDR3 sequence (DNA): TGTGCCAGCAGCCGTTTTAGCCTAAGGACAGGGGAAAAGGGCGAGCAGTACTTC. Encoded protein: CASSRFSLRTGEKGEQYF.

This clonotype has at least ten counts. Here the CDR3 reads CASIFGQGFGNTIYF. The CDR3 region has the DNA TGTGCCAGCATATTTGGACAGGGTTTCGGAAACACCATATATTTT. The J gene is TRBJ1-3, the V gene TRBV2; 8 bases map to TRBD1. The V and J ends lost 7 bases and 4 bases, in that order; junction bases with no gene match: 9. CDR3 length: 15 residues. From germline, CDR1 is SNHLY and CDR2 FYNNEI.

Concerning this clonotype: The junction and the germline gene differ at one end; a read error may be behind it. CDR3 in amino acids: CASSLAKVSKGNTGELFF. DNA of the CDR3: TGTGCTAGCAGCTTAGCGAAAGTGTCGAAGGGGAACACCGGGGAGCTGTTTTTT. This chain connects TRBV7-7 to TRBJ2-2, with D possibly being TRBD2 (5 bases). Germline assignment: CDR1 SSHAT and CDR2 FNYEAQ (reference sequence). The CDR3 runs to 18 residues.

A note on this clonotype: A much larger clone lies one base from this, so it may be a read error. J is TRBJ2-1 and V is TRBV14, with D hard to call. Germline-derived CDR1 and CDR2 are SGHDN and FVKESK. The CDR3 is 14 residues long. CDR3 DNA: TGTGCCAGCAGCCAAGTCCGGCTTTACAATGAGCAGCTCTTC. Protein sequence: CASSQVRLYNEQLF.

The V and J genes are TRBV19 and TRBJ2-3; D possibly corresponds to TRBD1 (6 bases). Looked up from germline, CDR1 is LNHDA and CDR2 is SQIVND (reference sequence). Trimming removed 9 bases at V and 2 bases at J, with 15 bases between. This CDR3 has 14 amino acids. Here the CDR3 DNA reads TGTGCCAGCACGTCAGGGGACCCCACAGATACGCAGTATTTT. Amino acids: CASTSGDPTDTQYF.